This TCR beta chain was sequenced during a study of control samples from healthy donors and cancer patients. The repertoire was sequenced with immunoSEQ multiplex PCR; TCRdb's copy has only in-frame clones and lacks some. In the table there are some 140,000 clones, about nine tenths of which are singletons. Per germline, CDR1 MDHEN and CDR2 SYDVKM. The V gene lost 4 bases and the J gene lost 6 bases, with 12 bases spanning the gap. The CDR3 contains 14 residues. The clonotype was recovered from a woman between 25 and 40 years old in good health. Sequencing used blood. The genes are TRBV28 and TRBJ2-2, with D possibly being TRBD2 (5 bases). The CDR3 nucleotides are TGTGCCAGCAGTTCTGGACTGCGTCCCGGGGAGCTGTTTTTT. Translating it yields CASSSGLRPGELFF.